A selection of T cell receptor beta chains follows, all from one sample in a study of response to subunit inactivated influenza vaccine. TCRdb independently ran MiXCR on the RT-PCR reads; one entry per CDR3 protein. The profile shows about 520,000 distinct CDR3 sequences, 25% of them singletons. Source: CD4+ T cells sorted from PBMCs, taken around 5 days after vaccination. These receptors were collected from a man aged 45-60 years who received an inactivated influenza vaccine. CDR3s include the opening cysteine and the closing phenylalanine or tryptophan. The D gene is left open where the match is weak. Rows give clone size only sometimes, using once, few, many, or a class for an expanded clone.

>TRBJ2-3|few|TRBV4-2|TRBD2
TGTGCCAGCAGAATCCGGGGGAGGGGCACAGATACGCAGTATTTT
CASRIRGRGTDTQYF
>TRBJ2-7|few|TRBV7-8|TRBD2
TGTGCCAGCAGCTTGGCCGGGACTAGCGTAACCTACGAGCAGTACTTC
CASSLAGTSVTYEQYF
>TRBJ2-1|-|TRBV7-9|-
TGTGCCAGCAGCTTTAGGGGCAATGAGCAGTTCTTC
CASSFRGNEQFF
>TRBJ1-1|-|TRBV6-5|-
TGTGCCAGCAGCAGAGCGAACACTGAAGCTTTCTTT
CASSRANTEAFF
>TRBJ2-6|few|TRBV5-5|-
TGTGCCAGCAGCTTCTCCCCCACTGGGGCCAACGTCCTGACTTTC
CASSFSPTGANVLTF
>TRBJ2-1|few|TRBV5-1|TRBD2
TGCGCCAGCAGCTTGGAACCTAGCGGGGGCTCCTACAATGAGCAGTTCTTC
CASSLEPSGGSYNEQFF
>TRBJ2-7|-|TRBV7-2|-
TGTGCCAGCAGCTTGCCCCAGAATGCCTACGAGCAGTACTTC
CASSLPQNAYEQYF
>TRBJ2-1|-|TRBV27|TRBD2
TGTGCCAGCAGTTCGTCGGGACTAGCTAGCAATGAGCAGTTCTTC
CASSSSGLASNEQFF
>TRBJ2-2|few|TRBV6-1|TRBD2
TGTGCCAGCAGACCCTCGGGGGGAGTGAACACCGGGGAGCTGTTTTTT
CASRPSGGVNTGELFF
>TRBJ2-1|-|TRBV20-1|-
TGCAGTGCTAGAATCCCCGGCCGCTCCTACAATGAGCAGTTCTTC
CSARIPGRSYNEQFF
>TRBJ2-2|-|TRBV6-2/TRBV6-3|TRBD2
TGTGCCAGCAGGCAGACTAGCGGGAGGAGAACCGGGGAGCTGTTTTTT
CASRQTSGRRTGELFF
>TRBJ2-6|few|TRBV4-1|TRBD1
TGCGCCAGCAGCCAAGTTTTTACAGGGGGCGCTTCTGGGGCCAACGTCCTGACTTTC
CASSQVFTGGASGANVLTF
>TRBJ2-4|few|TRBV5-1|-
TGCGCCAGCAGCTTGGACCCAGCCAAAAACATTCAGTACTTC
CASSLDPAKNIQYF
>TRBJ1-1|few|TRBV3-1|-
TGTGCCAGCAGCCAAGTCGGGGGGAACACTGAAGCTTTCTTT
CASSQVGGNTEAFF
>TRBJ2-7|-|TRBV7-9|-
TGTGCCAGCAGCTCCCTCAACCGGGCCGGCGAGCAGTACTTC
CASSSLNRAGEQYF
>TRBJ2-3|few|TRBV19|-
TGTGCCAGTAGTTGGCAGGCCATTAGCACAGATACGCAGTATTTT
CASSWQAISTDTQYF
>TRBJ2-2|few|TRBV10-3|TRBD2
TGTGCCATCAGTGAGCCGGGACTAGCGGGAGGGGCCCGCGGGGAGCTGTTTTTT
CAISEPGLAGGARGELFF
>TRBJ2-1|-|TRBV7-2|TRBD2
TGTGCCAGCAGCTTTACCGGGACTAAGCCCTACAATGAGCAGTTCTTC
CASSFTGTKPYNEQFF
>TRBJ2-7|once|TRBV6-1|-
TGTGCCAGCAGCGGCGTAGGGTTTCAACGTTCGCGGGGCTACGAGCAGTACTTC
CASSGVGFQRSRGYEQYF
>TRBJ2-2|-|TRBV4-2|TRBD1
TGTGCCAGCAGCCAACCTTCAGACAGGACAGGACTCACCGGGGAGCTGTTTTTT
CASSQPSDRTGLTGELFF
>TRBJ2-1|many|TRBV5-1|-
TGCGCCAGCAGCCAGGACGGGGACACCCCGTTCTTC
CASSQDGDTPFF
>TRBJ1-1|few|TRBV7-9|TRBD1
TGTGCCAGTAACCCCGGGACAGGGGGCTGGGTGAACACTGAAGCTTTCTTT
CASNPGTGGWVNTEAFF
>TRBJ2-5|many|TRBV6-2/TRBV6-3|-
TGTGCCAGCAGAAAGTCCGGACTCGTGGGGAGGTACCAAGAGACCCAGTACTTC
CASRKSGLVGRYQETQYF
>TRBJ2-1|-|TRBV20-1|TRBD2
TGCAGTGCACGGAAAGAGCTAGCGGCCACCTACAATGAGCAGTTCTTC
CSARKELAATYNEQFF
>TRBJ2-1|-|TRBV11-2|TRBD2
TGTGCCAGCAGCTTGCGGGAGGGCTACGGAAATGAGCAGTTCTTC
CASSLREGYGNEQFF
>TRBJ2-3|-|TRBV29-1|TRBD2
TGCAGCGTTAAGACTAGCGGGAAGGGCACAGATACGCAGTATTTT
CSVKTSGKGTDTQYF
>TRBJ2-7|-|TRBV6-5|TRBD2
TGTGCCAGCAGCTCTCGACTAGCGATACACGAGCAGTACTTC
CASSSRLAIHEQYF
>TRBJ2-7|-|TRBV20-1|TRBD2
TGCAGTGCTCGTAAAAGCGGGGGGGCCTACGAGCAGTACTTC
CSARKSGGAYEQYF
>TRBJ2-7|few|TRBV6-5|-
TGTGCCAGCAGTTACGAGGCAGGGGTGACCTACGAGCAGTACTTC
CASSYEAGVTYEQYF
>TRBJ2-7|-|TRBV30|-
TGTGCCTGGAGTCCCAGGGGGGCGGGCGAGCAGTACTTC
CAWSPRGAGEQYF
>TRBJ2-1|-|TRBV2|TRBD2
TGTGCCAGCAGGCGGGAGAGTTTGAATGAGCAGTTCTTC
CASRRESLNEQFF